This TCR beta chain was captured by sequencing in a study of CD8+ T cells in alopecia areata (dated by TCRdb to the late 2010s). Looking at the study overall: The treated patients took part in an open-label pilot trial in which moderate-to-severe alopecia areata was treated with oral tofacitinib at 5 to 10 mg twice daily. Tofacitinib was administered for 6 to 18 months, and 6 months of follow-up off drug were then conducted to assess delayed response and recurrence. Amplification of TCRbeta CDR3 regions was done by immunoSEQ multiplex PCR using 35 Vbeta forward primers and 13 Jbeta reverse primers. Clonality in the scalp was compared among normal scalp (n=4), patchy alopecia areata scalp (n=8), and alopecia totalis/universalis scalp (n=8). The SALT score, which quantifies the percentage of affected scalp surface area, was used to measure disease severity in treated patients. Human TCRbeta sequencing covered scalp tissue and sorted CD4+ and CD8+ peripheral blood T cells from patchy and totalis/universalis alopecia areata patients and healthy controls. Biopsies were taken from tofacitinib-treated patients at baseline and at 4 and 24 weeks of treatment, and a later scalp biopsy was taken in several of the tofacitinib-treated patients. The RNA source kit depended on sample type: the PAXgene miRNA kit for fixed scalp, the miRNeasy kit for PBMCs, and the RNeasy kit for mouse skin. To study T cell clonal expansion in alopecia areata, the researchers applied high-throughput TCRbeta sequencing to both the C3H/HeJ mouse model and human patients. General study outcomes and caveats: Higher clonality and more expanded CD8+ clones were observed in lesional scalp than in normal scalp, particularly in alopecia totalis/universalis, a finding suggestive of antigenic drive. TCR sequences shared between patients were less clear than in mice, possibly partly because of HLA diversity in the patient population. Unlike mouse skin, which is dominated by gammadelta T cells, normal human skin has resident alphabeta T cells that are also sequenced, and this complicates analysis of the scalp TCR repertoire. Because the treated cohort was small and had just a single nonresponder, larger studies are needed to establish links between baseline CD8+ expansion and response. Tofacitinib significantly lowered scalp clonality and the number of expanded CD8+ clones among the top 100 scalp clones. During tofacitinib treatment, many expanded lesional clones remained in scalp and blood, and this persistence may partly explain relapse after treatment is stopped.

From the germline V gene, CDR1 is SGHRS and CDR2 is YFSETQ. V and J are truncated by 1 base and 0 bases respectively, leaving an intervening sequence of 14 bases. The CDR3, cysteine through phenylalanine, is 17 amino acids long. Left in the record is the CDR3 DNA by itself, 51 bases read in frame from the first base. What this sample's time point label stands for: less than five weeks on oral tofacitinib. What this sample's treatment or condition label stands for: oral pan-JAK inhibitor, 5-10 mg twice daily. Peripheral blood and lesional scalp punch biopsies were obtained from patients with alopecia areata. After PBMCs were isolated by density centrifugation and stained for CD3, CD4 and CD8, a FACSAria was used to sort CD4+ and CD8+ T cells. In the case of this clone: Its specific antigen is unknown. No much larger clone is present one base from it, and per-base qualities are unavailable.

Library preparation was by the immunoSEQ multiplex PCR assay. RNA was extracted from all samples and reverse transcribed into cDNA, which served as template for TCR sequencing. First-strand cDNA was synthesized using SuperScript III with a 2:1 mix of oligo-dT and random hexamers. Amplification bias was assessed with a synthetic immune receptor repertoire, and residual bias was removed computationally. For the original study's pipeline: Raw reads were preprocessed to remove errors, and CDR3 was defined according to IMGT conventions as the region from the conserved cysteine to phenylalanine. To get clonality, Shannon entropy was normalized by log2 of the number of productive unique TCRs and the result was subtracted from 1. Scalp TCRbeta sequences were cross-referenced with sorted blood CD4 and CD8 repertoires so that the CD4 or CD8 identity of scalp clones could be inferred. TCRdb mirrors the immuneACCESS table, restricted to in-frame sequences. Some clones are absent from its copies; in checked studies, under half trace to an unresolved V gene, and the reason for the others is unknown. The V and J calls and clone size were taken over from that table, and D and trimming were inferred from the DNA. This sample comprises more than 110,000 clones, roughly 82% of them detected only once. Around 25% of the sample rests with the top ten.

The source material was CD8+ T cells sorted from blood, sampled at week 4, from a patient treated with tofacitinib. The chain couples TRBV5-1 to TRBJ2-1, with no D gene named confidently. The receptor was derived from a human donor with alopecia areata. The CDR3 in this case is CASSLYGGSSSYNEQFF. DNA sequence: TGCGCCAGCAGCTTGTACGGCGGCTCCAGCTCCTACAATGAGCAGTTCTTC.